Included here is one T cell receptor (beta chain) sequence, with context. Its antigen remains unknown. This specimen comes from a study of cytomegalovirus exposure and HLA in healthy donors. The assay was immunoSEQ multiplex PCR, and TCRdb's table has in-frame clones only and misses some. The profile shows about 190,000 clones, more than 70% of them singletons. General study points: Subsequent analysis found a tendency for first-cohort TCR clusters to co-occur within the approximately 130 validation repertoires.

CDR3 length equals 16 residues. V was shortened by 3 bases and J by 3 bases, with 15 bases between the two germline ends. Germline CDR1 is SGHNT and CDR2 is YYREEE (reference sequence). The genes are TRBV5-4 and TRBJ1-4; possibly TRBD1 for D (5 bases). Sequencing was done on a sample of PBMCs. The clonotype comes from a woman younger than 35 in good health and CMV-seronegative. CDR3 sequence (DNA): TGTGCCAGCAGCTGGGCGGGGGTTGCAGCTAATGAAAAACTGTTTTTT. Its protein is CASSWAGVAANEKLFF.